The clone carrying this TCR beta chain was observed at least ten times. TCRdb processed the 5' RACE reads anew with MiXCR; each CDR3 protein has one entry. The data show more than 10,000 distinct CDR3 sequences, with 4.9% seen just once and 40% to 60% held by the top ten. This specimen comes from a study of T cells after yellow fever vaccination. CDR3 length: 13 residues. V shed 4 bases and J shed 7 bases, with 15 bases lying between them. Germline assignment: CDR1 SGHRS and CDR2 YFSETQ. The sequenced sample was PBMCs, either bulk or a sorted T-cell subset (CD4+, CD8+, memory, or dextramer-sorted; not recorded which), obtained 45 days after the yellow fever booster vaccination. The rearrangement joins TRBV5-1 to TRBJ2-7; D might be TRBD2 (6 bases). The TCR comes from a man aged 25-40 years who received the YFV17D yellow fever vaccine. As DNA, the CDR3 is TGCGCCAGCAGCATGCCCGGGACTCCAGAGCAGTACTTC. It specifies CASSMPGTPEQYF.